Presented here are 9 T cell receptor beta chains from one specimen sequenced in a study of blood T cells in healthy people across ages. A sample-barcoded 5' primer and a J-beta primer mix were used in a second PCR of roughly 6 to 12 cycles. TCRdb re-derived calls from the 5' RACE reads in MiXCR, one entry per CDR3 protein. The sample has more than 900,000 distinct CDR3 sequences, about 29% seen once. The same sample was also used in a study of T cells of mothers and their children.

Sequencing was performed on blood. The receptors shown here come from a woman between 40 and 55 years old in good health.

V and J are TRBV25-1 and TRBJ1-1; D gene unclear. Germline V gene lookup returns CDR1 MGHDK and CDR2 SYGVNS. The V end was cut by 3 bases, the J end by 5 bases, with 10 bases between. The CDR3 is made up of 13 amino acids. CDR3 protein: CASSEGYGTEAFF. The CDR3 nucleotides read TGTGCCAGCAGTGAGGGGTACGGTACTGAAGCTTTCTTT.

The chain joins TRBV9 to TRBJ2-3; D remains unclear. CDR1 and CDR2 (germline): SGDLS, YYNGEE. CDR3 length: 17 residues. Trimming left V 0 bases short and J 2 bases short, with 16 bases between. The CDR3 sequence is CASSVGDGRSYTDTQYF. For the CDR3, the DNA is TGTGCCAGCAGCGTAGGAGACGGACGGTCTTACACAGATACGCAGTATTTT.

About this clonotype: The conserved closing phenylalanine or tryptophan is absent in this CDR3, likely reflecting a read error. This chain joins TRBV7-9 and TRBJ1-2, with D possibly matching TRBD1 (5 bases). Trimming pared 4 bases from V and 7 bases from J, leaving 19 bases between. Germline values: CDR1 SEHNR, CDR2 FQNEAQ (reference sequence). There are 15 residues in the CDR3. CDR3: CASSSSREIIGGYTC. In nucleotides, the CDR3 is TGTGCCAGCAGCTCAAGCAGGGAAATAATAGGTGGCTACACCTGC.

The V call is TRBV9, the J call TRBJ2-1; 8 bases map to TRBD1. The CDR3 runs 15 residues. V lost 0 bases, J lost 10 bases, and 9 bases stayed unmatched. In germline, CDR1 is SGDLS, CDR2 YYNGEE. CDR3 in amino acids: CASSVEPQDRVEQFF. CDR3 in DNA: TGTGCCAGCAGCGTAGAGCCCCAGGACAGGGTGGAGCAGTTCTTC.

Comments on this clonotype: Mismatch with germline at one junction end may stem from a read error. The chain employs TRBV28 and TRBJ1-5, with D unresolved. Germline V lookup: CDR1 MDHEN, CDR2 SYDVKM. This CDR3 spans 15 amino acids. Here the CDR3 reads CVSSWRRTSNQPQHF. The CDR3 region has the DNA TGTGTCAGCAGTTGGCGACGGACGAGCAATCAGCCCCAGCATTTT.

This clonotype was counted at least ten times. J is TRBJ2-5 and V is TRBV5-1; 8 positions match TRBD2. The germline gives CDR1 SGHRS, CDR2 YFSETQ. After removal of 1 base from V and 4 bases from J, the junction contained 9 bases not matched to a gene. This CDR3 is built from 16 residues. CDR3 bases: TGCGCCAGCAGCTTGTCCGGGGGGGCCTATCCAGAGACCCAGTACTTC. Residues: CASSLSGGAYPETQYF.

This rearrangement joins TRBV5-1 to TRBJ2-2; TRBD2 is a possible D gene (6 bases). This CDR3 spans 17 amino acids. Trimming shortened V by 0 bases and J by 0 bases, and 12 bases separated the two germline ends. The germline CDR1 and CDR2 sequences are SGHRS and YFSETQ. The CDR3 nucleotides are TGCGCCAGCAGCTTGGGCCACCGGGACTCGAACACCGGGGAGCTGTTTTTT. This gives the protein CASSLGHRDSNTGELFF.

This clonotype was recorded a few times. This sequence joins TRBV5-6 and TRBJ2-3; no firm D call. The CDR3 covers 14 residues. The ends were cut back, 4 bases at V and 2 bases at J, with 11 bases in the middle. Germline CDR1 is SGHDT and CDR2 is YYEEEE. CDR3 nucleotides: TGTGCCAGCAGCCCCTTTGTAGACACAGATACGCAGTATTTT. Translation: CASSPFVDTDTQYF.

The rearrangement uses TRBV28 and TRBJ1-2, with a tentative D call TRBD1 (5 bases). The CDR3 length is 15 residues. Germline CDR1 MDHEN, CDR2 SYDVKM. Between the trimmed V and J ends, which lost 7 bases and 4 bases, there was a span of 19 bases. The CDR3 loop reads CASTPRDGGFYGYTF. The CDR3 DNA is TGTGCCAGCACCCCTAGGGACGGTGGTTTCTATGGCTACACCTTC.